This T cell receptor beta chain derives from a study of vaccination effects on CD4 cells after COVID-19. Findings of the study overall: Marked clonal contraction of infection- and vaccine-induced clones was seen late after vaccination.

At the end of less than 12 days of culture, CD4+ T cells were isolated. The CDR3 is made up of 16 amino acids. Trimming shortened V by 3 bases and J by 10 bases, and 24 bases separated the two germline ends. CDR1 is LNHDA and CDR2 is SQIVND in the germline V gene (reference sequence). Comment on this clone: Its antigen is unidentified.

This table comes from immunoSEQ multiplex PCR, and its TCRdb copy is limited to in-frame clones, with some not included. The sample yields 35,000 to 40,000 clones, approximately 75% seen once. The origin of this receptor is a human donor who received a COVID-19 vaccine. Sequences were derived from CD4+ T cells from PBMCs cultured without peptide, sampled before COVID-19 vaccination. The J gene is TRBJ1-2, the V gene TRBV19; TRBD1 is a possible D gene (5 bases). The CDR3 protein is CASSIKLGAAALFYTF. The CDR3 DNA reads as TGTGCCAGTAGTATCAAGCTAGGGGCGGCAGCCTTGTTCTACACCTTC.